Presented here are 32 T cell receptor beta chains from one specimen sequenced in a study of cytomegalovirus exposure and HLA in healthy donors. The PCR was carried out with 60 Vbeta primers and 13 Jbeta primers. Measured with immunoSEQ multiplex PCR; TCRdb has only the in-frame clones, and not every one. In total, the table holds under 130,000 clones. Sequenced input: PBMCs. Source of these receptors: a man aged 40-49 years in good health and CMV-seronegative.

This sequence joins TRBV19 and TRBJ2-3; 7 bases fit TRBD2. Germline CDR1 and CDR2: LNHDA and SQIVND (reference sequence). The CDR3 extends over 16 amino acids. Losses at the gene ends were 5 bases for V and 3 bases for J; bases not matched to a gene: 11. The CDR3 DNA sequence: TGTGCCAGTAGTTCCCTTTACGGGGGGAAGACAGATACGCAGTATTTT. Protein sequence: CASSSLYGGKTDTQYF.

This chain uses TRBV27 with TRBJ2-3; possible D gene TRBD2, 5 bases. The CDR3 totals 13 residues. Trimming took 5 bases from V and 9 from J, leaving 15 bases between them. CDR1 MNHEY and CDR2 SMNVEV come from the germline V gene (reference sequence). The DNA of the CDR3 is TGTGCCAGCAGTAATTTAGGGAGAGTGACGCAGTATTTT. It is translated as CASSNLGRVTQYF.

CDR3 amino acids: CASSATDNEQFF. Here the CDR3 DNA reads TGTGCCAGCAGCGCAACAGACAATGAGCAGTTCTTC. The chain combines TRBV9 with TRBJ2-1, with unresolved D. The CDR3 sequence is 12 residues long. V lost 3 bases and J lost 5, with 6 bases in between. Germline V gene sequence: CDR1 SGDLS, CDR2 YYNGEE.

V and J are TRBV10-3 and TRBJ2-1, with 9 bases that match TRBD2. Germline lookup yields CDR1 ENHRY and CDR2 SYGVKD. The CDR3 has 15 residues. J was trimmed by 8 bases and V by 1 base; bases with no gene match: 6. CDR3 amino acids: CAISELIAGEDEQFF. CDR3 in DNA: TGTGCCATCAGTGAGTTAATAGCGGGAGAAGATGAGCAGTTCTTC.

J is TRBJ2-5 and V is TRBV5-1; TRBD1 agrees at 12 bases. V was pared by 3 bases and J by 4 bases, with 10 bases of the junction left unmatched. Looked up from germline, CDR1 is SGHRS and CDR2 is YFSETQ. The CDR3 runs to 17 residues. The CDR3 is CASSSSGTGGVGETQYF. CDR3 nucleotide sequence: TGCGCCAGCAGCTCGAGCGGGACAGGGGGCGTCGGAGAGACCCAGTACTTC.

CDR3 residues: CASSPLGDPQETQYF. The CDR3 DNA reads as TGTGCCAGCAGCCCCTTGGGCGACCCCCAAGAGACCCAGTACTTC. The chain carries TRBV7-2 and TRBJ2-5; D gene unclear. The CDR3 has 15 amino acids. Germline V gene lookup returns CDR1 SGHTA and CDR2 FQGNSA. Deletions cut 5 bases from V and 1 base from J, with 14 bases between. Variable domain in full (rest from reference TRBV7-2 and TRBJ2-5): GAGVSQSPSNKVTEKGKDVELRCDPISGHTALYWYRQSLGQGLEFLIYFQGNSAPDKSGLPSDRFSAERTGGSVSTLTIQRTQQEDSAVYLCASSPLGDPQETQYFGPGTRLLVL.

The chain has TRBV11-2 and TRBJ2-7; 13 nucleotides align to TRBD2. The germline gives CDR1 SGHAT, CDR2 FQNNGV. The CDR3 is 15 amino acids. The trim removed 2 bases at V and 6 bases at J, leaving 4 bases unmatched. The CDR3 nucleotides read TGTGCCAGCAGCTTACCGACTAGCGGGAGGAGCGAGCAGTACTTC. As protein: CASSLPTSGRSEQYF.

V gene TRBV9 combines with J gene TRBJ2-3, with 12 bases aligning to TRBD2. In germline, CDR1 is SGDLS, CDR2 YYNGEE. V lost 4 bases, J lost 7 bases, and 13 bases stayed unmatched. The CDR3 is 17 residues long. The CDR3 DNA sequence: TGTGCCAGCAGCCCCAGACTAGCGGGAGATGGGTCCAATACGCAGTATTTT. Its protein product is CASSPRLAGDGSNTQYF.

The rearrangement links TRBV5-1 to TRBJ1-1; 7 positions match TRBD1. The V gene's germline CDR1 is SGHRS and CDR2 YFSETQ. The V gene end was trimmed by 5 bases and the J gene end by 10 bases; junction bases not matched to a gene: 2. The CDR3 extends over 10 amino acids. The chain's CDR3 is CASRGQRAFF. As DNA, the CDR3 is TGCGCCAGCAGGGGACAGCGAGCTTTCTTT.

The chain couples TRBV14 to TRBJ1-1; a possible D gene is TRBD1 (6 bases). Per germline, CDR1 SGHDN and CDR2 FVKESK. This CDR3 has 16 amino acids. Trimming removed 4 bases at V and 4 bases at J, with 19 bases between. CDR3 sequence: CASSPRGFPQVTEAFF. Written as DNA, the CDR3 is TGTGCCAGCAGCCCCAGGGGTTTCCCCCAGGTCACTGAAGCTTTCTTT.

The V gene is TRBV5-1, the J gene TRBJ1-1; no reliable D call. The CDR3 runs 16 residues. CDR1 and CDR2 (germline): SGHRS, YFSETQ. V lost 2 bases, J lost 4 bases, and 18 bases lay in between. The CDR3 spells CASSFLSLELGTEAFF. The CDR3 DNA follows: TGCGCCAGCAGCTTCCTTAGTCTGGAGTTGGGCACTGAAGCTTTCTTT.

The V gene is TRBV27, the J gene TRBJ2-7, with 12 positions matching TRBD2. V lost 5 bases, J lost 2 bases, and 4 bases stayed unmatched. Germline loops: CDR1 MNHEY, CDR2 SMNVEV (reference sequence). The CDR3 is made up of 15 amino acids. The CDR3 loop reads CASSTRTSGTYEQYF. As DNA, the CDR3 is TGTGCCAGCAGTACGAGGACTAGCGGGACCTACGAGCAGTACTTC.

The chain has TRBV6-6 and TRBJ2-7, with 8 bases fitting TRBD1. This CDR3 is 15 amino acids long. Germline loops: CDR1 MNHNY, CDR2 SVGAGI (reference sequence). The V segment lost 6 bases and the J segment 6 bases; nucleotides outside the gene matches: 13. CDR3 protein: CASSPGQGRGGEQYF. The CDR3 DNA reads TGTGCCAGCAGCCCCGGACAGGGAAGGGGCGGCGAGCAGTACTTC.

This chain links TRBV7-8 with TRBJ2-7, with D possibly being TRBD1 (6 bases). CDR1 and CDR2 (germline): SGHVS, FQNEAQ. The CDR3 is made up of 12 amino acids. Trimming stripped 2 bases from V and 6 bases from J, with 8 bases between. CDR3 amino acids: CASSLQGTEQYF. The CDR3 nucleotides are TGTGCCAGCAGCTTACAGGGGACCGAGCAGTACTTC.

The CDR3 loop is CASSYQGAAGYNEQFF. The CDR3 DNA is TGCGCCAGCAGCTACCAAGGGGCAGCGGGATACAATGAGCAGTTCTTC. The chain links TRBV5-1 to TRBJ2-1; 7 bases align to TRBD2. The germline V gene encodes CDR1 SGHRS and CDR2 YFSETQ. With V trimmed by 3 bases and J by 4 bases, 10 bases remained unmatched. The CDR3 is 16 residues long.

This chain uses TRBV7-9 with TRBJ2-7; 8 nucleotides line up with TRBD1. This CDR3 has 14 amino acids. CDR1 SEHNR and CDR2 FQNEAQ come from the germline V gene (reference sequence). V was clipped by 5 bases and J by 3 bases; unmatched bases: 6. The CDR3 spells CASSPRQGIYEQYF. The CDR3 DNA reads TGTGCCAGCAGCCCTAGACAGGGGATCTACGAGCAGTACTTC.

The chain employs TRBV15 and TRBJ2-3; 9 nucleotides line up with TRBD2. Per germline, CDR1 LNHNV and CDR2 YYDKDF (reference sequence). V lost 4 bases, J lost 7 bases, and 6 bases stayed unmatched. The CDR3 loop spans 14 amino acids. In DNA form, the CDR3 reads TGTGCCACCAGCATGCGGGGGGGCGCCCATACGCAGTATTTT. Its protein product is CATSMRGGAHTQYF.

The V and J genes are TRBV4-3 and TRBJ2-2, with D tentatively TRBD1 (5 bases). V lost 1 base to trimming and J lost 7 bases, with 19 bases between them. Germline V gene data show CDR1 as LGHNA and CDR2 as YSLEER. CDR3 length: 17 residues. CDR3 coding DNA: TGCGCCAGCAGCCAAGGAGACAGTCGTTGGTGGGTCGGGGAGCTGTTTTTT. This codes for CASSQGDSRWWVGELFF.

The chain employs TRBV5-1 and TRBJ2-7, with 7 bases that match TRBD2. CDR3 length: 15 amino acids. CDR1 is SGHRS, CDR2 YFSETQ, per germline. J gave up 1 base and V 6 bases, and 10 bases lay outside the gene matches. CDR3 bases: TGCGCCAGCAAAGCCCTAGCGGTAGCATCCTACGAGCAGTACTTC. It codes for CASKALAVASYEQYF.

This chain links TRBV6-5 with TRBJ2-1, with 9 positions matching TRBD2. Looked up from germline, CDR1 is MNHEY and CDR2 is SVGAGI. This CDR3 has 14 amino acids. Unmatched junction bases numbered 6, after V lost 7 bases and J lost 5 bases. The CDR3 nucleotides read TGTGCCAGCATACCTAGCGGGGCACACAATGAGCAGTTCTTC. Encoded protein: CASIPSGAHNEQFF.

The chain recombines TRBV4-1 with TRBJ1-2; 8 bases align to TRBD1. Germline V gene lookup returns CDR1 MGHRA and CDR2 YSYEKL. The CDR3 consists of 14 residues. V lost 5 bases to trimming and J lost 8 bases; unmatched junction nucleotides: 10. For the CDR3, the DNA is TGCGCCAGCAGCTACGACCAGGGGGCGCGGGGCTACACCTTC. Translated, it gives CASSYDQGARGYTF.

The genes are TRBV27 and TRBJ2-7, with D possibly TRBD2 on 6 matching bases. The V and J ends lost 2 bases and 0 bases respectively, with 11 bases between them. This CDR3 region has 15 residues. Germline CDR1 reads MNHEY; CDR2 reads SMNVEV (reference sequence). CDR3 in DNA: TGTGCCAGCAGTTTAATTGGGGAGGCCTCCTACGAGCAGTACTTC. Its protein product is CASSLIGEASYEQYF.

This chain links TRBV5-1 with TRBJ2-1; TRBD2 matches 8 bases. V lost 3 bases to trimming and J lost 2 bases; unmatched junction nucleotides: 16. The CDR3 has 19 residues. The germline V gene has CDR1 SGHRS and CDR2 YFSETQ. The CDR3 DNA follows: TGCGCCAGCAGCTCCCGGAACGAAAGCGGGAGAACGACCTACAATGAGCAGTTCTTC. Translated, it gives CASSSRNESGRTTYNEQFF. Supplemented by reference TRBV5-1 and TRBJ2-1, the full variable domain reads KAGVTQTPRYLIKTRGQQVTLSCSPISGHRSVSWYQQTPGQGLQFLFEYFSETQRNKGNFPGRFSGRQFSNSRSEMNVSTLELGDSALYLCASSSRNESGRTTYNEQFFGPGTRLTVL.

The chain couples TRBV13 to TRBJ2-5; D is uncertain. Looked up from germline, CDR1 is PRHDT and CDR2 is FYEKMQ (reference sequence). The CDR3 extends over 12 amino acids. Trimming shortened V by 4 bases and J by 5 bases, and 8 bases separated the two germline ends. Here the CDR3 reads CASSSLSETQYF. CDR3 nucleotide sequence: TGTGCCAGCAGCTCCCTGAGCGAGACCCAGTACTTC.

The rearrangement joins TRBV9 to TRBJ1-1, with 9 nucleotides matching TRBD1. V was pared by 0 bases and J by 4 bases, with 13 bases of the junction left unmatched. CDR3 size: 18 residues. CDR1 SGDLS and CDR2 YYNGEE come from the germline V gene. The CDR3 DNA sequence: TGTGCCAGCAGCGTAGCGGCCTCGTCGGGACAGGGTCCCACTGAAGCTTTCTTT. Amino acid sequence: CASSVAASSGQGPTEAFF.

V gene TRBV9 combines with J gene TRBJ2-1; D possibly corresponds to TRBD2 (6 bases). The CDR3 length is 15 residues. Deletions cut 0 bases from V and 9 bases from J, with 16 bases between. The germline gives CDR1 SGDLS, CDR2 YYNGEE. CDR3 loop: CASSVASTGVGEQFF. The DNA for the CDR3 is TGTGCCAGCAGCGTAGCCTCAACGGGGGTCGGTGAGCAGTTCTTC.

The chain links TRBV5-1 to TRBJ2-2; tentative D call: TRBD1 (5 bases). This CDR3 spans 15 amino acids. CDR1 is SGHRS, CDR2 YFSETQ, per germline. Trimming cost V 0 bases and J 7 bases, with 13 bases left between them. CDR3 protein: CASSLVAGLGGELFF. Here the CDR3 DNA reads TGCGCCAGCAGCTTGGTGGCAGGGCTTGGCGGGGAGCTGTTTTTT.

The V call is TRBV5-1, the J call TRBJ2-4; perhaps TRBD1 as D (6 bases). The CDR3 is 16 residues long. Germline V gene lookup returns CDR1 SGHRS and CDR2 YFSETQ. Trimming shortened V by 3 bases and J by 1 base, and 14 bases separated the two germline ends. The CDR3 nucleotides are TGCGCCAGCAGCTCCGGACAGTTAGGTGCCAAAAACATTCAGTACTTC. Protein product: CASSSGQLGAKNIQYF.

The chain carries TRBV4-1 and TRBJ1-2; 7 bases align to TRBD1. CDR1 and CDR2 from the germline V gene are MGHRA and YSYEKL. J lost 5 bases, V lost 1 base, and 4 bases had no gene match. This CDR3 is built from 14 residues. DNA of the CDR3: TGCGCCAGCAGCCAAGGTGCAGGGGGGTATGGCTACACCTTC. As protein: CASSQGAGGYGYTF.

The chain is built from TRBV27 and TRBJ2-5; 8 positions match TRBD2. The DNA end is more similar to TRBJ2-7, so the J call may be wrong. Germline CDR1 reads MNHEY; CDR2 reads SMNVEV (reference sequence). The length of the CDR3 is 17 residues. The CDR3 sequence: CASSLEWSGTSSYEQYF. The CDR3 nucleotides read TGTGCCAGCAGTTTAGAGTGGTCCGGGACTAGTTCCTACGAGCAGTACTTC.

The chain employs TRBV19 and TRBJ2-1, with 7 bases matching TRBD1. Germline assignment: CDR1 LNHDA and CDR2 SQIVND (reference sequence). The CDR3 is 11 residues long. The V and J ends lost 10 bases and 4 bases, in that order; junction bases with no gene match: 1. CDR3 coding DNA: TGTGCCAAACAGGGGTACAATGAGCAGTTCTTC. It is translated as CAKQGYNEQFF.

V and J are TRBV19 and TRBJ2-5; TRBD2 matches 12 bases. The germline CDR1 and CDR2 sequences are LNHDA and SQIVND (reference sequence). There are 16 residues in the CDR3. V lost 4 bases and J lost 5; bases outside the gene matches: 8. CDR3 sequence (DNA): TGTGCCAGTAGTACTAGACTAGCGGGAGTTAGTGAGACCCAGTACTTC. Protein product: CASSTRLAGVSETQYF.